One T cell receptor beta chain is described in this entry. Its antigen is undetermined. cDNA synthesis used the whole RNA isolate, giving expressed TCRB sequences. Method: immunoSEQ multiplex PCR; TCRdb's copy keeps in-frame clones and lacks some. Of about 650,000 clones in the sample, around 12% were seen once. The data belong to a study of beta chain features in type 1 diabetes. General study findings and limits: There was a moderate but significant shortening of TCRB CDR3s in all four CD4+ subsets of Type 1 diabetes patients.

Germline CDR1 reads KGHSH; CDR2 reads LQKENI. The CDR3 has 16 residues. Trimming took off 6 bases at V and 0 bases at J, with 16 bases between the two ends. The chain employs TRBV18 and TRBJ2-3, with a possible D match to TRBD1 (5 bases). The sequence came from a man aged 25-40 years with type 1 diabetes. Specimen: naive CD4+ T cells from blood. CDR3 loop: CASSPLQDTSTDTQYF. Written as DNA, the CDR3 is TGTGCCAGCTCGCCTTTACAGGATACTAGCACAGATACGCAGTATTTT.